This note documents a single T cell receptor (beta chain) sequence. V lost 9 bases, J lost 7 bases, and 8 bases stayed unmatched. CDR1 is SGHTA, CDR2 FQGNSA, per germline. This CDR3 has 14 amino acids. Under the authors' procedure: Estimation of nucleated cell counts relied on the amplification of reference gene primers. Produced via immunoSEQ multiplex PCR; TCRdb's table is partial and in-frame only. Clonal size and the V and J genes are those of that table, whereas D and trimming came from the DNA. The sample lists about 260,000 clones; around nine tenths were seen once. This entry is derived from a study of blood T cell repertoires in COVID-19. Study-level background: Sites in the United States, Italy and Spain provided acute and convalescent COVID-19 samples. In each case, the material was cDNA or gDNA derived from T cells, B-cell-depleted T cells, or PBMCs.

This sequence was found in a middle-aged man who had recovered from COVID-19. The gene calls are TRBV7-2 and TRBJ2-3, with TRBD2 matching 12 bases. Sequencing was performed on peripheral blood. CDR3 amino acids: CASIRLAGVNTQYF. The CDR3 DNA reads TGTGCCAGTATTAGACTAGCGGGGGTAAATACGCAGTATTTT.